The present T cell receptor (beta chain) was sequenced within a study of T cell repertoires in cytomegalovirus infection. For the study at large: CMV epitopes that were recently identified and HLA-C-restricted were used alongside well-studied HLA-B-restricted ones. Shared public TCR beta signatures pointed to both CMV infection and a matching HLA type.

From the reads, TCRdb called clonotypes with MiXCR, one entry per CDR3 protein. The sample has hundreds of thousands of distinct CDR3 sequences, around 30% seen once. V dropped 1 base and J dropped 7; count of bases not matched to a gene: 4. Germline V gives CDR1 MGHRA, CDR2 YSYEKL. The length of the CDR3 is 16 residues. Study-wide findings and caveats: The cumulative frequency of public TCR beta families distinguished individuals who carried CMV together with the relevant HLA. The ex vivo response showed dominance by HLA-C-restricted CMV-specific TCR beta clonotypes.

Comment on this clonotype: What it binds is unknown.

The receptor was derived from a human donor in good health (CMV status not recorded). Some clones in this sample may be carry-over from other donors' samples. Sequenced here: cultured CD8+ T cells from PBMCs, sampled from culture after CMV antigen stimulation. This rearrangement joins TRBV4-1 to TRBJ2-1, with 13 bases identical to TRBD2. The CDR3 is CASSQVGLAGTNEQFF. As DNA, the CDR3 is TGCGCCAGCAGCCAAGTGGGACTAGCGGGGACTAATGAGCAGTTCTTC.